What follows is one T cell receptor beta chain and its context. The whole isolated RNA underwent reverse transcription, so sequencing captured expressed TCRB transcripts. TCRdb keeps only in-frame clones here, not all; method: immunoSEQ multiplex PCR. This sample carries some 500,000 clones, about an eighth of them seen once, and the ten largest clones take less than 0.06%. Each of the CD4+ naive, central memory, regulatory and stem cell-like memory populations was sorted via CD45RO/CCR7/CD25/CD127/CD95/CD27. Purity (above 95%) was reached by all sorted populations. The data originate from a study of beta chain features in type 1 diabetes. The V segment lost 4 bases and the J segment 4 bases; nucleotides outside the gene matches: 6. The V gene's germline CDR1 is LGHNA and CDR2 YSLEER. CDR3 length: 15 residues.

The TCR comes from a woman between 18 and 29 years old in good health. The chain has TRBV4-3 and TRBJ2-5, with 10 bases identical to TRBD1. The sequenced sample was naive CD4+ T cells from blood. CDR3 protein: CASSPGTGVGETQYF. The CDR3 nucleotides are TGCGCCAGCAGCCCCGGGACAGGGGTGGGAGAGACCCAGTACTTC.